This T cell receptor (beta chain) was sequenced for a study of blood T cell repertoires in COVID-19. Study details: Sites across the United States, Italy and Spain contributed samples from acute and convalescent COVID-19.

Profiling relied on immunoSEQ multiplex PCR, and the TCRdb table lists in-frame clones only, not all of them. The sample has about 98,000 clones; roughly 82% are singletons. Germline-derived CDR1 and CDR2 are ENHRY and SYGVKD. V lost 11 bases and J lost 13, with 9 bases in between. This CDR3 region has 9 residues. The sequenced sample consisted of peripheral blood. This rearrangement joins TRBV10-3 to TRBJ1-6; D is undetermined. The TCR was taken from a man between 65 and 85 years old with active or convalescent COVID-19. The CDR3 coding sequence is TGTGCCGTCGGGATTCCCCTCCACTTT. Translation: CAVGIPLHF.